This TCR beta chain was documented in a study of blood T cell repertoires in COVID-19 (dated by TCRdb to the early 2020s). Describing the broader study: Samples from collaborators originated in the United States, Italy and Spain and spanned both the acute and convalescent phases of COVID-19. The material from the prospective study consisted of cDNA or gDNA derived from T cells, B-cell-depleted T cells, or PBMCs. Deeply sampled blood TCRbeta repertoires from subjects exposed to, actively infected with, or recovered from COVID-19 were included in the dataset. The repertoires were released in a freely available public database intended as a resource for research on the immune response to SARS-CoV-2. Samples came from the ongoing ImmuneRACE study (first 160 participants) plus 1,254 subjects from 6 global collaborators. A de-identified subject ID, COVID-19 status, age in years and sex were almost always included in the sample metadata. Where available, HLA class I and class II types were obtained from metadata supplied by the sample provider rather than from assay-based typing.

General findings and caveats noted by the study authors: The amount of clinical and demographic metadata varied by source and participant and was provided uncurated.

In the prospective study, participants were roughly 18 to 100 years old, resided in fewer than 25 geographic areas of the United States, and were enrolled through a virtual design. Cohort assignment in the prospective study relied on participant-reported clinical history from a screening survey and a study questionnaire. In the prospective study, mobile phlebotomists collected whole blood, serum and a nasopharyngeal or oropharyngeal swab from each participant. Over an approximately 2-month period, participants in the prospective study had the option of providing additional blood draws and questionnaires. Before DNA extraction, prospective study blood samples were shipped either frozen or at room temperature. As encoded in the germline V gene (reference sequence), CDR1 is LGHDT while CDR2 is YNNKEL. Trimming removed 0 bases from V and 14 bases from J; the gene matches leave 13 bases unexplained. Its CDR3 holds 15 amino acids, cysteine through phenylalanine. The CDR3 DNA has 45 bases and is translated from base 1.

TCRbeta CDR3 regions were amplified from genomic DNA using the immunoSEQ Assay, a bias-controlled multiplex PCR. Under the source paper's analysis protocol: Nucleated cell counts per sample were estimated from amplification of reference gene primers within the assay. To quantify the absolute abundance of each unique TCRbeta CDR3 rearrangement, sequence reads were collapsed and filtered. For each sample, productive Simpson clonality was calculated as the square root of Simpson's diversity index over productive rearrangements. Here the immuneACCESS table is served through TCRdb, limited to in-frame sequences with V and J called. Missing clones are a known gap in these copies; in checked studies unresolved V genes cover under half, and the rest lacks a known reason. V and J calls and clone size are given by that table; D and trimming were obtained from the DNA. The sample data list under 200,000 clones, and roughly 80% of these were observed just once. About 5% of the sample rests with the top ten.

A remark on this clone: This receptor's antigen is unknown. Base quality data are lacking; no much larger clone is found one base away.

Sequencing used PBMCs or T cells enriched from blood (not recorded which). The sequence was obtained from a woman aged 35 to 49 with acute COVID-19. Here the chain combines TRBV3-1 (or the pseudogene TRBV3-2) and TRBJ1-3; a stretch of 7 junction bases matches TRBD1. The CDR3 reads CASSQDGLPGGRVYF. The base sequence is TGTGCCAGCAGCCAAGACGGCCTTCCAGGGGGAAGAGTATATTTT.